The 17 T cell receptor beta chains below were found in one sample sequenced in a study of blood T cell repertoires in COVID-19. Assay used: immunoSEQ multiplex PCR; TCRdb lists only in-frame clones, some missing. The sample contains over 200,000 clones, about 84% of which appear only once. The sequencing input was peripheral blood. These receptors were obtained from a woman of 80 years or more with COVID-19, enrolled during active disease.

The genes are TRBV7-2 and TRBJ1-2; D gene unclear. CDR1 and CDR2 (germline): SGHTA, FQGNSA. V lost 6 bases to trimming and J lost 4 bases, with 24 bases between them. CDR3 length equals 17 residues. CDR3: CASRPFVPRGSGYGYTF. The CDR3 nucleotides read TGTGCCAGCAGACCCTTCGTACCCCGCGGGTCTGGCTATGGCTACACCTTC.

The V and J genes are TRBV27 and TRBJ2-3, with 8 bases lining up with TRBD1. Unmatched junction bases numbered 9, after V lost 6 bases and J lost 7 bases. The CDR3 consists of 14 residues. The V gene's germline CDR1 is MNHEY and CDR2 SMNVEV (reference sequence). The CDR3 region has the DNA TGTGCCAGCAGCATCCAGGGGGCTACAAATACGCAGTATTTT. Translation: CASSIQGATNTQYF.

The rearrangement joins TRBV6-5 to TRBJ2-1; a possible D gene is TRBD1 (5 bases). Trimming took off 5 bases at V and 3 bases at J, with 5 bases between the two ends. CDR3 length equals 12 residues. The V gene's germline CDR1 is MNHEY and CDR2 SVGAGI. The CDR3 protein is CASSTGYNEQFF. The CDR3 region has the DNA TGTGCCAGCAGTACAGGCTACAATGAGCAGTTCTTC.

V gene TRBV7-9 combines with J gene TRBJ1-4; D unclear. V shed 1 base and J shed 3 bases, with 6 bases lying between them. The V gene's germline CDR1 is SEHNR and CDR2 FQNEAQ (reference sequence). The CDR3 loop spans 14 amino acids. The CDR3 region has the DNA TGTGCCAGCAGCTTAGGCGAAGCTAATGAAAAACTGTTTTTT. Translation: CASSLGEANEKLFF.

The V gene is TRBV18, the J gene TRBJ2-7; D perhaps matches TRBD2 (6 bases). V was trimmed by 0 bases and J by 4 bases, leaving 16 bases between them. Germline-derived CDR1 and CDR2 are KGHSH and LQKENI. This CDR3 region has 16 residues. The CDR3 region has the DNA TGTGCCAGCTCACCACCGTTCGGGGGAGGAACGTACGAGCAGTACTTC. Its translation is CASSPPFGGGTYEQYF.

The chain combines TRBV28 with TRBJ1-5; TRBD1 might be the D (6 bases). Germline loops: CDR1 MDHEN, CDR2 SYDVKM. The CDR3 consists of 16 residues. V dropped 10 bases and J dropped 1 base, with 20 bases sitting between them. CDR3 protein: CAIQTQGVGSNQPQHF. The DNA of the CDR3 is TGTGCCATTCAGACACAGGGAGTAGGGAGCAATCAGCCCCAGCATTTT.

The chain recombines TRBV18 with TRBJ1-2, with D possibly TRBD1 on 5 matching bases. The ends were cut back, 6 bases at V and 10 bases at J, with 15 bases in the middle. The CDR3 runs to 12 residues. CDR1 and CDR2 (germline): KGHSH, LQKENI. CDR3 region: CASSSREGLYTF. In nucleotides, the CDR3 is TGTGCCAGCTCTTCCAGGGAGGGACTCTACACCTTC.

The chain is built from TRBV4-1 and TRBJ2-2; TRBD2 aligns across 7 bases. The junction had 6 bases not matched to a gene; V was cut back by 5 bases and J by 0 bases. Germline assignment: CDR1 MGHRA and CDR2 YSYEKL. CDR3 size: 16 residues. CDR3 DNA: TGCGCCAGCAGCAACCGACGGGGGGCGAACACCGGGGAGCTGTTTTTT. This codes for CASSNRRGANTGELFF.

This clone was found once. The rearrangement joins TRBV23-1 to TRBJ2-7; the D is unclear. TRBV23-1 is annotated as an ORF whose role is uncertain. Between the trimmed V and J ends, which lost 4 bases and 1 base, there was a span of 17 bases. This CDR3 region has 16 residues. CDR3: CASSLVINSTSYEQYF. CDR3 nucleotides: TGCGCCAGCAGTCTAGTTATCAATTCGACATCCTACGAGCAGTACTTC.

The chain couples TRBV9 to TRBJ2-1, with 12 bases lining up with TRBD2. Trimming removed 4 bases from V and 6 bases from J; junction bases left unmatched: 8. CDR1 SGDLS and CDR2 YYNGEE come from the germline V gene. There are 16 residues in the CDR3. The CDR3 protein is CASSLYQGLAGNEQFF. DNA of the CDR3: TGTGCCAGCAGCTTATATCAGGGACTAGCGGGCAATGAGCAGTTCTTC.

This rearrangement joins TRBV5-1 to TRBJ2-1; 9 nucleotides align to TRBD1. The V gene end was trimmed by 5 bases and the J gene end by 8 bases; junction bases not matched to a gene: 8. The CDR3 spans 14 residues. Germline V gene lookup returns CDR1 SGHRS and CDR2 YFSETQ. CDR3 protein: CASSWGQGADEQFF. CDR3 in DNA: TGCGCCAGCAGTTGGGGACAGGGTGCCGATGAGCAGTTCTTC.

The chain employs TRBV5-4 and TRBJ2-7; weak D call: TRBD2 (6 bases). The CDR3 extends over 16 amino acids. V lost 4 bases to trimming and J lost 1 base, with 18 bases between them. CDR1 is SGHNT and CDR2 is YYREEE in the germline V gene (reference sequence). The CDR3 region has the DNA TGTGCCAGCAGCCCACGGGGGACGGGATCTTCCTACGAGCAGTACTTC. The encoded protein is CASSPRGTGSSYEQYF. Full variable domain (remainder filled in from reference TRBV5-4 and TRBJ2-7): ETGVTQSPTHLIKTRGQQVTLRCSSQSGHNTVSWYQQALGQGPQFIFQYYREEENGRGNFPPRFSGLQFPNYSSELNVNALELDDSALYLCASSPRGTGSSYEQYFGPGTRLTVT.

The genes are TRBV21-1 and TRBJ2-7; the table's TRBD1 call for D was not verified on the DNA. TRBV21-1 is noted as a pseudogene. This CDR3 spans 14 amino acids. In nucleotides, the CDR3 is TGTGCCAGCAGCAAAGGGGACAGCGCCTACGAGCAGTACTTC. It translates to CASSKGDSAYEQYF.

This chain joins TRBV27 and TRBJ2-2; TRBD1 might be the D (6 bases). V was clipped by 0 bases and J by 0 bases, with 11 bases between them. The V gene's germline CDR1 is MNHEY and CDR2 SMNVEV (reference sequence). The CDR3 consists of 17 residues. CDR3 amino acids: CASSLSRTDANTGELFF. The CDR3 DNA sequence: TGTGCCAGCAGTTTATCCCGGACAGACGCGAACACCGGGGAGCTGTTTTTT.

The chain carries TRBV7-9 and TRBJ2-1; possibly TRBD2 for D (5 bases). CDR1 is SEHNR, CDR2 FQNEAQ, per germline (reference sequence). V was pared by 7 bases and J by 8 bases, with 18 bases between. The CDR3 runs 14 residues. The CDR3 loop is CASKFGASGDEQFF. CDR3 in DNA: TGTGCCAGCAAATTCGGAGCCTCCGGGGATGAGCAGTTCTTC.

V gene TRBV6-5 combines with J gene TRBJ2-7, with 11 bases fitting TRBD1. The CDR3 extends over 15 amino acids. V lost 4 bases and J lost 3; bases outside the gene matches: 5. Germline CDR1 MNHEY, CDR2 SVGAGI. The CDR3 nucleotides read TGTGCCAGCAGTTCTCCGGGACAGGGGGACTACGAGCAGTACTTC. It encodes CASSSPGQGDYEQYF.

The V and J genes are TRBV9 and TRBJ2-1; 9 bases align to TRBD2. The CDR3 runs 14 residues. Germline CDR1 and CDR2: SGDLS and YYNGEE. The J segment lost 9 bases and the V segment lost 6 bases, leaving 10 bases of the junction unmatched. CDR3 sequence reads: CASTPAGGPREQFF. In DNA, the CDR3 is TGTGCCAGCACCCCGGCGGGAGGGCCCCGTGAGCAGTTCTTC.